This T cell receptor (beta chain) came from a study of Ad26.COV2.S vaccination and SARS-CoV-2 variants. With 4 bases removed from V and 4 bases from J, the gap between germline ends came to 11 bases. The CDR3 consists of 13 residues. Germline values: CDR1 SGHDT, CDR2 YYEEEE. The assay was immunoSEQ multiplex PCR, and TCRdb's table has in-frame clones only and misses some. This table has under 150,000 clones, roughly 90% appearing once. This clone was recorded many times. The V gene is TRBV5-6, the J gene TRBJ1-2, with a tentative D call TRBD1 (6 bases). This sequence was found in a human donor who had recovered from COVID-19. The material sequenced was peripheral blood, taken after recovery from COVID-19. The DNA for the CDR3 is TGTGCCAGCAGCCCTACAGGGACCTATGGCTACACCTTC. It specifies CASSPTGTYGYTF.